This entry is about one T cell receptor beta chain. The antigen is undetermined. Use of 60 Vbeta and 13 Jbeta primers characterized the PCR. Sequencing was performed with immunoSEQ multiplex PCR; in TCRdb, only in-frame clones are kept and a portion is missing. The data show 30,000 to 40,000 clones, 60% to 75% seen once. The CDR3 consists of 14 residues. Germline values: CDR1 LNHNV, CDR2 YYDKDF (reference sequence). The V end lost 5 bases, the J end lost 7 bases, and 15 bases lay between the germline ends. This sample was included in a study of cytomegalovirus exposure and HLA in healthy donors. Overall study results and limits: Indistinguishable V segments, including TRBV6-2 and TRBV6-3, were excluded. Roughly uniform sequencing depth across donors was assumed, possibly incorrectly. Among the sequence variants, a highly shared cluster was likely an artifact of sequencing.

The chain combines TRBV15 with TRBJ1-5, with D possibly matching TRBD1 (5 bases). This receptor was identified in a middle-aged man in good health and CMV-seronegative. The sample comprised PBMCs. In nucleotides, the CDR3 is TGTGCCACCAGCTCCGTCGGGGGGAGGCAGCCCCAGCATTTT. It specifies CATSSVGGRQPQHF.